This T cell receptor beta chain appears in the sequencing data of a study of blood T cell repertoires in COVID-19 (TCRdb year 2020). With respect to the entire study: Samples covering the acute and convalescent phases of COVID-19 were provided by collaborators in the United States, Italy and Spain. The prospective study material was composed of cDNA or gDNA derived from T cells, B-cell-depleted T cells, or PBMCs. The dataset comprised deeply sampled blood TCRbeta repertoires from subjects exposed to, actively infected with, or recovered from COVID-19. The repertoires were made available in a free public database intended to serve as a resource for research on the immune response to SARS-CoV-2. The samples were drawn from two sources: the first 160 participants of the ongoing ImmuneRACE study, and approximately 1,300 subjects contributed by 6 global collaborators. Nearly every sample came with metadata listing a de-identified subject ID, COVID-19 status, age in years and sex. HLA class I and class II types, where available, came from metadata supplied by the sample provider rather than from assay-based typing. Broad study findings and their caveats: How much clinical and demographic metadata was included differed by source and by participant, and the metadata was provided uncurated.

Points on this clone: What this receptor recognizes is not known. No much larger clonotype is one base removed from it; base qualities were not supplied.

Based on the germline V gene, the CDR1 and CDR2 sequences are SGHTA and FQGTGA. Measured from the cysteine to the phenylalanine, the CDR3 is 13 residues long. The only DNA kept is the CDR3, 39 bases in frame from the first base. Relative to germline, V is 0 bases shorter and J is 6 bases shorter, with 9 bases between their ends. Whole blood was collected in K2EDTA tubes by collaborating institutions according to the institutions' own protocols. Collaborator samples were shipped for TCRbeta analysis as frozen whole blood, isolated PBMCs, or DNA extracted from either sample type. TCRbeta CDR3 regions were amplified from genomic DNA using the immunoSEQ Assay, a bias-controlled multiplex PCR. Per the original workflow: The number of nucleated cells in each sample was estimated from the amplification of reference gene primers within the assay. Sequence reads were collapsed and filtered to measure the absolute abundance of every unique TCRbeta CDR3 rearrangement. For each sample, productive Simpson clonality was calculated as the square root of Simpson's diversity index over productive rearrangements. TCRdb mirrors the immuneACCESS table, restricted to in-frame sequences. Some clones are absent from its copies; in checked studies, under half trace to an unresolved V gene, and the reason for the others is unknown. V and J calls and clone size follow that table, whereas D and trimming were derived from the DNA. The sample yields fewer than 20,000 clones; about 86% were counted once. Jointly, the top ten make up roughly 10% of the sample.

This clonotype was obtained from a human donor in a cohort sampled during active COVID-19. The rearrangement joined TRBV7-3 to TRBJ2-7; TRBD2 might be the D gene, on 7 matching bases. Sequencing was carried out using peripheral blood. The DNA is TGTGCCAGCAGCTTAACGAGGGGGGGCGAGCAGTACTTC. Its translation reads: CASSLTRGGEQYF.